What follows are 20 T cell receptor beta chains derived from one specimen sequenced in a study of blood T cell repertoires in COVID-19. The table came from immunoSEQ multiplex PCR; TCRdb's copy has only in-frame clones and leaves some out. Of more than 200,000 clones detected, over 70% appear once; the ten largest clones hold 8.2%. Sequenced sample: peripheral blood. Every receptor here comes from a woman aged 45-65 years with acute or convalescent COVID-19.

The rearrangement uses TRBV10-1 and TRBJ1-1; D not certain. CDR3 length equals 14 residues. Per germline, CDR1 WNHNN and CDR2 SYGVQD (reference sequence). V dropped 0 bases and J dropped 7 bases, with 12 bases sitting between them. For the CDR3, the DNA is TGCGCCAGCAGTGAGTCTGTGGCACTAGATGAAGCTTTCTTT. Translation gives CASSESVALDEAFF.

The chain uses TRBV30 and TRBJ2-3, with TRBD1 as a possible D gene (5 bases). This CDR3 is built from 16 residues. The V gene's germline CDR1 is GTSNPN and CDR2 SVGIG (reference sequence). Trimming stripped 4 bases from V and 3 bases from J, with 20 bases between. The CDR3 nucleotides are TGTGCCTGGACCAGGGCCCCTGAAGGGCCGACAGATACGCAGTATTTT. This encodes CAWTRAPEGPTDTQYF.

The chain has TRBV2 and TRBJ2-4, with D hard to call. Germline values: CDR1 SNHLY, CDR2 FYNNEI. The length of the CDR3 is 15 residues. Trimming took off 5 bases at V and 0 bases at J, with 11 bases between the two ends. The CDR3 DNA sequence: TGTGCCAGCAGTTTAACAGACCTAGCCAAAAACATTCAGTACTTC. This sequence encodes CASSLTDLAKNIQYF.

The gene calls are TRBV29-1 and TRBJ1-1, with D uncertain. This CDR3 contains 14 residues. Trimming pared 5 bases from V and 11 bases from J, leaving 24 bases between. Germline V lookup: CDR1 SQVTM, CDR2 ANQGSEA. CDR3 amino acids: CSVILSVTGFGAFF. CDR3 coding DNA: TGCAGCGTTATTCTCTCTGTGACGGGTTTTGGCGCTTTCTTT.

This chain uses TRBV28 with TRBJ1-5; D is unclear. The V and J ends lost 8 bases and 4 bases respectively, with 9 bases between them. Germline V gene lookup returns CDR1 MDHEN and CDR2 SYDVKM. The CDR3 sequence is 12 residues long. CDR3 DNA sequence: TGTGCCAGCCGTGGCAGGAATCAGCCCCAGCATTTT. Amino acid sequence: CASRGRNQPQHF.

The genes are TRBV5-6 and TRBJ1-6, with TRBD1 identical over 10 bases. Germline V CDR1 and CDR2: SGHDT, YYEEEE. V lost 2 bases to trimming and J lost 4 bases; unmatched junction nucleotides: 6. This CDR3 is built from 17 residues. The CDR3 loop is CASSLSWDRGYNSPLHF. The CDR3 nucleotides are TGTGCCAGCAGCTTAAGTTGGGACAGGGGATATAATTCACCCCTCCACTTT.

The chain recombines TRBV12-3 or TRBV12-4 with TRBJ2-5; D remains ambiguous. Trimming pared 3 bases from V and 1 base from J, leaving 6 bases between. The CDR3 runs 13 residues. CDR3 residues: CASSFRSQETQYF. CDR3 DNA sequence: TGTGCCAGCAGTTTTCGTAGCCAAGAGACCCAGTACTTC.

CDR3 nucleotide sequence: TGTGCCAGCAGCCGGGGGGGCAACGAGCAGTACTTC. Translated: CASSRGGNEQYF. V and J are TRBV7-9 and TRBJ2-7; 8 positions match TRBD2. This CDR3 has 12 amino acids. Germline V gives CDR1 SEHNR, CDR2 FQNEAQ (reference sequence). Trimming removed 5 bases from V and 5 bases from J; junction bases left unmatched: 2.

V usage is TRBV28 and J usage is TRBJ1-2, with a weak D call TRBD1 (5 bases). Trimming took off 10 bases at V and 2 bases at J, with 11 bases between the two ends. The CDR3 has 12 amino acids. Germline CDR1 is MDHEN and CDR2 is SYDVKM. CDR3 coding DNA: TGTGCCACCTCGGGGGGAAACTATGGCTACACCTTC. This gives the protein CATSGGNYGYTF.

Worth noting for this clone: Other DNA sequences in this specimen translate into the identical CDR3. The chain links TRBV10-1 to TRBJ2-1; tentatively, D is TRBD1 (6 bases). V lost 5 bases and J lost 5, with 10 bases in between. Per the germline V gene, CDR1 is WNHNN and CDR2 is SYGVQD (reference sequence). The CDR3 consists of 13 residues. CDR3 DNA: TGCGCCAGCAGTTCCTCAGGGGACAATGAGCAGTTCTTC. Translating it yields CASSSSGDNEQFF.

This clone was seen more than once but under ten times. The chain recombines TRBV29-1 with TRBJ1-2; 7 bases line up with TRBD1. The CDR3 extends over 17 amino acids. With 7 bases clipped from V and 1 base from J, the junction kept 18 bases outside the gene matches. Germline V gene lookup returns CDR1 SQVTM and CDR2 ANQGSEA. CDR3 nucleotide sequence: TGCAGCGCTACTTCCCTTTCCGACAGGGCTTTTAACTATGGCTACACCTTC. It yields the protein CSATSLSDRAFNYGYTF.

This clone appeared a few times. The CDR3 nucleotides are TGCGCCAGCAGCTTGGCAGGGGCAACTAATGAAAAACTGTTTTTT. It encodes CASSLAGATNEKLFF. V is TRBV5-1 and J is TRBJ1-4; tentatively, D is TRBD1 (6 bases). The V and J ends lost 0 bases and 0 bases respectively, with 6 bases between them. Germline CDR1 is SGHRS and CDR2 is YFSETQ. The CDR3 is made up of 15 amino acids.

The rearrangement joins TRBV7-3 to TRBJ2-3; TRBD2 matches 8 bases. V was pared by 0 bases and J by 5 bases, with 4 bases of the junction left unmatched. The CDR3 extends over 15 amino acids. CDR1 and CDR2 from the germline V gene are SGHTA and FQGTGA. In DNA, the CDR3 is TGTGCCAGCAGCTTAACCCGGACTAGCCTAGATACGCAGTATTTT. Amino acids: CASSLTRTSLDTQYF.

The rearrangement links TRBV13 to TRBJ2-2, with 8 bases aligning to TRBD1. Germline lookup yields CDR1 PRHDT and CDR2 FYEKMQ (reference sequence). The CDR3 runs 17 residues. V was pared by 1 base and J by 2 bases, with 6 bases of the junction left unmatched. The CDR3 coding sequence is TGTGCCAGCAGCTTAGACAGACAGGGGCCAAACACCGGGGAGCTGTTTTTT. It is translated as CASSLDRQGPNTGELFF. Supplemented by reference TRBV13 and TRBJ2-2, the full variable domain reads AAGVIQSPRHLIKEKRETATLKCYPIPRHDTVYWYQQGPGQDPQFLISFYEKMQSDKGSIPDRFSAQQFSDYHSELNMSSLELGDSALYFCASSLDRQGPNTGELFFGEGSRLTVL.

The chain links TRBV15 to TRBJ2-2; perhaps TRBD2 as D (6 bases). Germline CDR1 LNHNV, CDR2 YYDKDF (reference sequence). V dropped 2 bases and J dropped 3 bases, with 13 bases sitting between them. This CDR3 has 16 amino acids. The CDR3 coding sequence is TGTGCCACCAGCAGACCGCTTAGCGGCTACACCGGGGAGCTGTTTTTT. Protein product: CATSRPLSGYTGELFF.

This rearrangement joins TRBV28 to TRBJ1-5, with a possible D match to TRBD1 (5 bases). Germline V gene data show CDR1 as MDHEN and CDR2 as SYDVKM. The germline V and J ends were trimmed by 6 bases and 3 bases, with 15 bases remaining between them. This CDR3 contains 15 residues. CDR3 nucleotide sequence: TGTGCCAGCAGAAGCCCCGGGGGTAACAATCAGCCCCAGCATTTT. As protein: CASRSPGGNNQPQHF.

The chain has TRBV20-1 and TRBJ1-1; weak D call: TRBD1 (6 bases). With 3 bases removed from V and 0 bases from J, the gap between germline ends came to 11 bases. The length of the CDR3 is 14 residues. Looked up from germline, CDR1 is DFQATT and CDR2 is SNEGSKA (reference sequence). CDR3 nucleotides: TGCAGTGCTAGTACAGGGTTTATGAACACTGAAGCTTTCTTT. It specifies CSASTGFMNTEAFF.

The chain employs TRBV2 and TRBJ1-5, with D possibly TRBD1 on 5 matching bases. CDR1 is SNHLY and CDR2 is FYNNEI in the germline V gene. V was trimmed by 2 bases and J by 5 bases, leaving 13 bases between them. The CDR3 length is 15 residues. The CDR3 DNA reads TGTGCCAGCAGTGAATCAAGGGGCTGGGATCAGCCCCAGCATTTT. Translating it yields CASSESRGWDQPQHF.

The chain combines TRBV11-2 with TRBJ2-7; the D is unclear. V shed 5 bases and J shed 3 bases, with 14 bases lying between them. The germline gives CDR1 SGHAT, CDR2 FQNNGV. The CDR3 loop spans 14 amino acids. CDR3 sequence reads: CASSRGRHHYEQYF. Here the CDR3 DNA reads TGTGCCAGCAGCCGAGGCCGCCACCACTACGAGCAGTACTTC.

The genes are TRBV18 and TRBJ1-6; a weak D match, TRBD1 (6 bases). Per germline, CDR1 KGHSH and CDR2 LQKENI. This CDR3 spans 18 amino acids. Trimming stripped 1 base from V and 0 bases from J, with 13 bases between. CDR3 in DNA: TGTGCCAGCTCACCACAGACAGGCCCTGTCTCCTATAATTCACCCCTCCACTTT. Translation gives CASSPQTGPVSYNSPLHF.